This entry features one T cell receptor beta chain sequence. This sample was included in a study of blood T cell repertoires in COVID-19. V lost 2 bases to trimming and J lost 0 bases; unmatched junction nucleotides: 12. CDR3 size: 19 residues. Clones were sequenced by immunoSEQ multiplex PCR, and TCRdb holds only the in-frame ones, with some missing. The sample holds tens of thousands of clones, 84% seen once. The V gene is TRBV6-7, the J gene TRBJ2-3; 9 bases fit TRBD2. TRBV6-7 is an ORF; its function is uncertain. Sequenced material: peripheral blood. This receptor was taken from a human donor in a cohort sampled during active COVID-19. DNA of the CDR3: TGTGCCAGCAGTTACCCCATGTCGGCTAGCGGGACTAGCACAGATACGCAGTATTTT. This translates into CASSYPMSASGTSTDTQYF.